This T cell receptor (beta chain) was found in a study of T-cell reconstitution after alpha-beta-depleted transplantation in children. Findings of the study overall: About two months after transplant, alpha-beta T cells reportedly came from several hundred expanded graft clones. At the one-year point after transplant, T-cell counts and TCRbeta diversity were found to come mostly from T cells that had been newly produced. Surviving recipient T cells and thymic progenitors produced the high day-60 TCRbeta diversity seen in some patients.

The germline V and J ends were trimmed by 11 bases and 1 base, with 13 bases remaining between them. There are 13 residues in the CDR3. In germline, CDR1 is MDHEN, CDR2 SYDVKM. This clonotype showed up many times. Its antigen is as yet unknown. TCRbeta library construction was performed incorporating unique molecular identifiers. TCRdb reanalysed the PCR reads using MiXCR and keeps one entry per CDR3 protein. Among a few hundred thousand distinct CDR3 sequences, roughly 7.1% were seen once, and the ten largest hold 5.5%. This TCR came from a boy aged 2 to 10 with acute lymphoblastic leukemia, due to receive a stem cell transplant. The chain recombines TRBV28 with TRBJ2-3; D might be TRBD2 (5 bases). Sequenced here: PBMCs, sampled before TCRalphabeta/CD19-depleted stem cell transplant. In DNA form, the CDR3 reads TGTGCCTTGTGCCAGAGGGGCACAGATACGCAGTATTTT. It specifies CALCQRGTDTQYF.